This T cell receptor beta chain was captured in a study of cytomegalovirus exposure and HLA in healthy donors. Comment on this clone: Its specificity is not known.

Amplification used 60 Vbeta primers and 13 Jbeta primers. Clones were sequenced by immunoSEQ multiplex PCR, and TCRdb holds only the in-frame ones, with some missing. Of under 150,000 clones in the sample, around 9.6% were seen once. Study-wide findings and caveats: Certain indistinguishable V segments, among them TRBV6-2 and TRBV6-3, were excluded. As a later analysis revealed, the rate of TCR association differed by HLA locus, with DRB1 most and HLA-C fewest. Using the classifier, cytomegalovirus status was reportedly diagnosed with high specificity and sensitivity. Another analysis was done later, and it associated roughly 15,000 TCR beta sequences with HLA alleles at 0.05 false discovery rate.

The CDR3 spans 18 residues. Germline values: CDR1 MNHEY, CDR2 SMNVEV (reference sequence). The V and J ends lost 0 bases and 3 bases, in that order; junction bases with no gene match: 13. The source is a male donor in good health and CMV-seronegative. The chain combines TRBV27 with TRBJ2-7, with 8 bases identical to TRBD1. Input material: PBMCs. In DNA, the CDR3 is TGTGCCAGCAGTTTATCGGGACAGGTCTTGGTTGGCGTCTACGAGCAGTACTTC. Its translation: CASSLSGQVLVGVYEQYF.